This TCR beta chain was captured by sequencing in a study of CD8 T cells in Susac syndrome. Germline lookup yields CDR1 SEHNR and CDR2 FQNEAQ (reference sequence). V lost 0 bases to trimming and J lost 0 bases, with 5 bases between them. The CDR3 contains 14 residues. This clonotype is a singleton in its sample. It was with random hexamers that 0.5 to 1 ug RNA was reverse transcribed. TCRdb redid the calling of the immunoSEQ multiplex PCR reads with MiXCR, one entry per CDR3 protein. This table has under 200,000 distinct CDR3 sequences, around 96% appearing once. V and J are TRBV7-9 and TRBJ2-5; D ambiguous. Source material: CD8+ T cells from PBMCs. The receptor's source is a human donor with multiple sclerosis. CDR3 in DNA: TGTGCCAGCAGCTTAGCTGGCTACCAAGAGACCCAGTACTTC. Translated: CASSLAGYQETQYF.